The clone carrying this TCR beta chain came up a few times. No antigen is known for it. Clones were sequenced by immunoSEQ multiplex PCR, and TCRdb holds only the in-frame ones, with some missing. The sample consists of about 130,000 clones, about 90% of them appearing once. This record belongs to a study of graft-versus-host responses after intestinal transplantation. Study context: Every one of the recipients received anti-thymocyte globulin induction and afterwards took tacrolimus and steroids for around 3 years. Notes on the study in general: GvH clones were identified in recipient marrow, with some first appearing in ileum or blood. Allografts carried high graft-versus-host to host-versus-graft clonal ratios in patients having graft-donor T cell macrochimerism. Early post-transplant falls in HvG clones accompanied the peak levels of circulating GvH clones.

V dropped 3 bases and J dropped 12 bases, with 13 bases sitting between them. CDR1 and CDR2 (germline): SGHKS, YYEKEE (reference sequence). CDR3 length equals 12 residues. The rearrangement links TRBV5-5 to TRBJ2-1, with D unresolved. The receptor was derived from a human donor who received an intestinal transplant. The source was unstimulated CD4+ T cells sorted from spleen or lymph node cells, collected before intestinal transplant. The CDR3 DNA reads TGTGCCAGCAGCTCGCACTCCCTCGGGCAGTTCTTC. Translating it yields CASSSHSLGQFF. Variable domain in full (rest from reference TRBV5-5 and TRBJ2-1): DAGVTQSPTHLIKTRGQQVTLRCSPISGHKSVSWYQQVLGQGPQFIFQYYEKEERGRGNFPDRFSARQFPNYSSELNVNALLLGDSALYLCASSSHSLGQFFGPGTRLTVL.